This T cell receptor (beta chain) emerged from a study of technical replicates of blood from a handful of donors. The table came from immunoSEQ multiplex PCR; TCRdb's copy has only in-frame clones and leaves some out. The sample yields approximately 81,000 clones, 90% to 97% seen once. Sequenced: T cells isolated from PBMCs. This clonotype was obtained from a human donor in good health.

This CDR3 is CASSSDYQETQYF. As DNA, the CDR3 is TGCGCCAGCAGCTCGGACTATCAAGAGACCCAGTACTTC. V gene TRBV5-1 combines with J gene TRBJ2-5, with a tentative D call TRBD2 (6 bases). The CDR3 is 13 amino acids. Trimming took off 3 bases at V and 2 bases at J, with 8 bases between the two ends. Germline V gene data show CDR1 as SGHRS and CDR2 as YFSETQ.